The 17 T cell receptor beta chains listed next were all sequenced from one sample in a study of CD8 T cells in Susac syndrome (dated by TCRdb to between 2018 and 2020). The receptor library was made with the immunoSEQ multiplex PCR assay. RNA was extracted with the RNeasy kit and 0.5 to 1 ug was reverse transcribed using random hexamers. TCRdb trimmed the raw reads at Q25, called clones with MiXCR and kept productive beta chains. Here each entry gathers all rows of one CDR3 protein and keeps the most common genes and DNA. The sample table records about 94,000 distinct CDR3 sequences; 85% to 95% of these occur just once. Together, the top ten hold approximately 0.3% of the sample. The source material was CD4+ T cells from PBMCs. Source of these receptors: a human donor with Susac syndrome.

The V call is TRBV20-1, the J call TRBJ2-5, with 8 bases matching TRBD2. The CDR3 has 11 amino acids. Trimming removed 5 bases from V and 10 bases from J; junction bases left unmatched: 6. CDR1 and CDR2 (germline): DFQATT, SNEGSKA (reference sequence). The CDR3 protein is CSAEYSGGQYF. The CDR3 DNA reads as TGCAGTGCTGAATACAGCGGGGGCCAGTACTTC.

This clonotype was seen only once. The rearrangement links TRBV27 to TRBJ1-6, with D perhaps matching TRBD1 (5 bases). The V end lost 3 bases, the J end lost 6 bases, and 9 bases lay between the germline ends. Germline-derived CDR1 and CDR2 are MNHEY and SMNVEV (reference sequence). The CDR3 extends over 14 amino acids. The CDR3, as DNA: TGTGCCAGCAGTTTCCGGGGACCTAATTCACCCCTCCACTTT. It encodes CASSFRGPNSPLHF.

The rearrangement uses TRBV20-1 and TRBJ2-3, with 8 nucleotides matching TRBD2. V lost 6 bases to trimming and J lost 2 bases; unmatched junction nucleotides: 10. CDR3 length equals 15 residues. Germline V lookup: CDR1 DFQATT, CDR2 SNEGSKA (reference sequence). Here the CDR3 reads CSADRGRGVTDTQYF. CDR3 DNA sequence: TGCAGTGCCGACCGCGGGCGGGGGGTCACAGATACGCAGTATTTT.

The V gene is TRBV12-3 or TRBV12-4, the J gene TRBJ1-6; 9 nucleotides agree with TRBD1. J gave up 12 bases and V 6 bases, and 6 bases lay outside the gene matches. This CDR3 has 13 amino acids. CDR3 DNA: TGTGCCAGCAGGGGACAGGGCGGTGGACCCCTCCACTTT. It is translated as CASRGQGGGPLHF.

This chain joins TRBV7-6 and TRBJ1-6; D may be TRBD1 (5 bases). Germline V CDR1 and CDR2: SGHVS, FNYEAQ. This CDR3 contains 15 residues. Between the trimmed V and J ends, which lost 2 bases and 7 bases, there was a span of 12 bases. CDR3 sequence reads: CASSLRDQQNSPLHF. CDR3 DNA: TGTGCCAGCAGCTTAAGGGACCAACAGAATTCACCCCTCCACTTT.

This chain links TRBV29-1 with TRBJ1-3, with a possible D match to TRBD1 (6 bases). Per the germline V gene, CDR1 is SQVTM and CDR2 is ANQGSEA. With 6 bases removed from V and 0 bases from J, the gap between germline ends came to 15 bases. The CDR3 covers 15 residues. In nucleotides, the CDR3 is TGCAGCGTATTTAACCGGGACAACTCTGGAAACACCATATATTTT. Translation gives CSVFNRDNSGNTIYF.

As DNA, the CDR3 is TGTGCCAGCAGTTTAAATCGGGGGACCCAGTACTTC. Translated, it gives CASSLNRGTQYF. This chain connects TRBV27 to TRBJ2-5, with D possibly matching TRBD2 (5 bases). The CDR3 length is 12 residues. Germline V gives CDR1 MNHEY, CDR2 SMNVEV (reference sequence). Deletions cut 2 bases from V and 7 bases from J, with 8 bases between.

This sequence joins TRBV10-2 and TRBJ1-2, with D uncertain. The CDR3 has 13 residues. V dropped 1 base and J dropped 7 bases, with 10 bases sitting between them. Germline lookup yields CDR1 WSHSY and CDR2 SAAADI. The CDR3 nucleotides read TGCGCCAGCAGTGAGTTGATCCATTCTGGCTACACCTTC. Its protein is CASSELIHSGYTF.

The V gene is TRBV10-3, the J gene TRBJ1-3; the D is unclear. CDR3 size: 13 residues. Germline assignment: CDR1 ENHRY and CDR2 SYGVKD. V lost 7 bases and J lost 4, with 11 bases in between. The CDR3 nucleotides are TGTGCCATCACCGAGACACAGGGAAACACCATATATTTT. Its translation: CAITETQGNTIYF.

The V call is TRBV15, the J call TRBJ2-5, with D maybe TRBD1 (5 bases). V was pared by 5 bases and J by 4 bases, with 14 bases between. CDR1 is LNHNV, CDR2 YYDKDF, per germline (reference sequence). CDR3 size: 14 residues. CDR3 sequence: CATSGARPGETQYF. The CDR3 DNA sequence: TGTGCCACCAGCGGGGCCCGGCCCGGAGAGACCCAGTACTTC.

The J gene is TRBJ1-6, the V gene TRBV12-3 or TRBV12-4; 8 bases map to TRBD1. The CDR3 contains 15 residues. The ends lost 7 bases at V and 10 bases at J; junction bases unmatched: 12. This CDR3 is CASTLGQGTGSPLHF. The CDR3 DNA follows: TGTGCCAGCACCCTAGGACAGGGAACAGGCTCACCCCTCCACTTT.

This chain joins TRBV20-1 and TRBJ2-5, with 7 bases matching TRBD2. The trim removed 6 bases at V and 4 bases at J, leaving 5 bases unmatched. The CDR3 consists of 12 residues. Germline V gene lookup returns CDR1 DFQATT and CDR2 SNEGSKA (reference sequence). Here the CDR3 reads CSATRTRETQYF. CDR3 sequence (DNA): TGCAGTGCCACCCGGACTAGAGAGACCCAGTACTTC.

The rearrangement links TRBV3-1 to TRBJ1-6; D not resolved. The CDR3 length is 15 residues. Trimming cost V 5 bases and J 0 bases, with 8 bases left between them. Per the germline V gene, CDR1 is LGHDT and CDR2 is YNNKEL (reference sequence). The chain's CDR3 is CASSSRGSYNSPLHF. CDR3 nucleotide sequence: TGTGCCAGCAGCTCCCGGGGCTCCTATAATTCACCCCTCCACTTT.

This chain joins TRBV3-1 and TRBJ1-2, with 8 bases lining up with TRBD1. After removal of 0 bases from V and 6 bases from J, the junction contained 6 bases not matched to a gene. Germline V gene lookup returns CDR1 LGHDT and CDR2 YNNKEL (reference sequence). This CDR3 is 15 amino acids long. The CDR3 protein is CASSQDATGVNGYTF. DNA for the CDR3: TGTGCCAGCAGCCAAGATGCGACAGGGGTCAATGGCTACACCTTC.

The CDR3 nucleotides read TGTGCCACTTCTGGGGCTGGGGAGACCCAGTACTTC. Translation: CATSGAGETQYF. The chain recombines TRBV24-1 with TRBJ2-5, with D possibly matching TRBD1 (5 bases). In germline, CDR1 is KGHDR, CDR2 SFDVKD. V was trimmed by 10 bases and J by 5 bases, leaving 13 bases between them. This CDR3 region has 12 residues.

This clonotype was seen only once. J is TRBJ1-1 and V is TRBV20-1; D remains unclear. Between the trimmed V and J ends, which lost 7 bases and 1 base, there was a span of 19 bases. The V gene's germline CDR1 is DFQATT and CDR2 SNEGSKA (reference sequence). The CDR3 is made up of 15 amino acids. DNA of the CDR3: TGCAGTGTTCAGACCCCCACAGCAGCGAACACTGAAGCTTTCTTT. The encoded protein is CSVQTPTAANTEAFF.

CDR3: CASSVGQGESYGYTF. DNA of the CDR3: TGTGCCAGCAGCGTCGGACAGGGAGAGAGCTATGGCTACACCTTC. V is TRBV7-9 and J is TRBJ1-2; 8 bases are a match to TRBD1. This CDR3 comprises 15 residues. Germline-derived CDR1 and CDR2 are SEHNR and FQNEAQ (reference sequence). The junction had 9 bases not matched to a gene; V was cut back by 5 bases and J by 4 bases.